The next 32 T cell receptor beta chains were all read from a single sample in a study of vaccination effects on CD4 cells after COVID-19. Pools of viral peptides were used by the ViraFEST assay to expand antigen-specific CD4+ T cells ahead of sequencing. Cells that had been cultured for approximately ten days were the source of isolated CD4+ T cells. Participants each got two BNT162b2 or mRNA-1273 vaccine doses. These receptors' antigens are unknown. Some clones are missing from TCRdb's copy, which holds only in-frame ones; the method was immunoSEQ multiplex PCR. The sample consists of tens of thousands of clones, 55% to 70% of them appearing once. Sequences were derived from CD4+ T cells from PBMCs cultured with SARS-CoV-2 spike peptides, sampled after COVID-19 vaccination. These receptors were obtained from a human donor who received a COVID-19 vaccine.

The chain uses TRBV11-2 and TRBJ2-3; 12 bases are a match to TRBD2. The CDR3 totals 16 residues. The germline CDR1 and CDR2 sequences are SGHAT and FQNNGV. The trim removed 0 bases at V and 7 bases at J, leaving 5 bases unmatched. The CDR3 loop is CASSLETSGSYNTQYF. In DNA, the CDR3 is TGTGCCAGCAGCTTAGAGACTAGCGGGAGTTATAATACGCAGTATTTT.

V and J are TRBV7-9 and TRBJ2-2; TRBD2 might be the D (6 bases). V was clipped by 1 base and J by 5 bases, with 8 bases between them. The CDR3 spans 14 residues. Germline lookup yields CDR1 SEHNR and CDR2 FQNEAQ (reference sequence). CDR3 in DNA: TGTGCCAGCAGCTTAGTGCTAGCGACCGGGGAGCTGTTTTTT. Translating it yields CASSLVLATGELFF.

The rearrangement joins TRBV3-1 (or the pseudogene TRBV3-2) to TRBJ1-1; no definite D call. Deletions cut 3 bases from V and 1 base from J, with 9 bases between. The CDR3 loop spans 14 amino acids. Germline V gene sequence: CDR1 LGHDT, CDR2 YNNKEL (reference sequence). The CDR3 loop reads CASSQVRANTEAFF. The CDR3 DNA sequence: TGTGCCAGCAGCCAGGTTAGGGCGAACACTGAAGCTTTCTTT.

The rearrangement uses TRBV6-5 and TRBJ1-5; 9 bases map to TRBD1. The germline CDR1 and CDR2 sequences are MNHEY and SVGAGI. This CDR3 is 13 amino acids long. V shed 6 bases and J 5 bases; nucleotides not matched to a gene: 2. DNA of the CDR3: TGTGCCAGCAGACAGGGGGCCCATCAGCCCCAGCATTTT. The encoded protein is CASRQGAHQPQHF.

The chain carries TRBV18 and TRBJ1-5; 8 bases match TRBD1. There are 15 residues in the CDR3. Germline CDR1 is KGHSH and CDR2 is LQKENI. V shed 6 bases, J shed 6 bases, and the junction held 10 bases outside the gene matches. CDR3 coding DNA: TGTGCCAGCTCTGAACAGGGGGTCCAAGGTCAGCCCCAGCATTTT. Its translation is CASSEQGVQGQPQHF.

This rearrangement joins TRBV30 to TRBJ1-3; tentatively, D is TRBD1 (6 bases). Looked up from germline, CDR1 is GTSNPN and CDR2 is SVGIG (reference sequence). V was clipped by 0 bases and J by 7 bases, with 16 bases between them. There are 15 residues in the CDR3. CDR3 region: CAWSVKGGRANTIYF. For the CDR3, the DNA is TGTGCCTGGAGTGTAAAAGGGGGTCGAGCTAACACCATATATTTT.

This clone has only a few counts. The V call is TRBV7-9, the J call TRBJ2-7; the D call may be TRBD1 or TRBD2 (5 bases each). Germline V CDR1 and CDR2: SEHNR, FQNEAQ (reference sequence). With 6 bases removed from V and 5 bases from J, the gap between germline ends came to 14 bases. The CDR3 covers 13 residues. The CDR3 here is CASSRDQIDEQYF. As DNA, the CDR3 is TGTGCCAGCAGTCGGGACCAAATAGACGAGCAGTACTTC.

The chain is built from TRBV5-1 and TRBJ2-7; TRBD1 might be the D (6 bases). The germline V gene has CDR1 SGHRS and CDR2 YFSETQ. The CDR3 loop spans 14 amino acids. The V gene lost 5 bases and the J gene lost 3 bases, with 15 bases spanning the gap. CDR3 coding DNA: TGCGCCAGCAGTTCACAGGGTAGTGGCTACGAGCAGTACTTC. It encodes CASSSQGSGYEQYF.

The chain recombines TRBV9 with TRBJ1-2; D gene uncertain. V lost 0 bases and J 0 bases, leaving 12 bases between the germline ends. The CDR3 is made up of 16 amino acids. The germline V gene encodes CDR1 SGDLS and CDR2 YYNGEE. The CDR3, as DNA: TGTGCCAGCAGCGTAGGGGGTCGGTCTACTAACTATGGCTACACCTTC. Translated: CASSVGGRSTNYGYTF. Full variable domain (rest looked up from reference TRBV9 and TRBJ1-2): DSGVTQTPKHLITATGQRVTLRCSPRSGDLSVYWYQQSLDQGLQFLIQYYNGEERAKGNILERFSAQQFPDLHSELNLSSLELGDSALYFCASSVGGRSTNYGYTFGSGTRLTVV.

This clone was seen a few times. The rearrangement joins TRBV21-1 to TRBJ2-1; TRBD2 reflects the table's D call only, with no check against the DNA. TRBV21-1 is an annotated pseudogene. The CDR3 is made up of 15 amino acids. The CDR3: CASSKLAGEYNEQFF. The CDR3 DNA sequence: TGTGCCAGCAGCAAACTAGCGGGAGAATACAATGAGCAGTTCTTC.

V is TRBV5-1 and J is TRBJ2-3, with D unresolved. The CDR3 is 14 amino acids. In germline, CDR1 is SGHRS, CDR2 YFSETQ. V was pared by 2 bases and J by 2 bases, with 9 bases between. The CDR3 reads CASSLSLATDTQYF. The CDR3 DNA reads TGCGCCAGCAGCTTAAGTTTGGCCACAGATACGCAGTATTTT.

The chain couples TRBV4-2 to TRBJ1-5; a possible D gene is TRBD1 (5 bases). The CDR3 runs 16 residues. V was cut by 1 base and J by 6 bases, with 16 bases left in between. Germline loops: CDR1 LGHNA, CDR2 YNFKEQ. The CDR3 coding sequence is TGTGCCAGCAGCCAAGCAATAGGGCAGGGTGGTCAGCCCCAGCATTTT. As protein: CASSQAIGQGGQPQHF.

V and J are TRBV7-2 and TRBJ1-5; D is ambiguous. V lost 3 bases and J 4 bases, leaving 10 bases between the germline ends. CDR3 length: 14 amino acids. Germline lookup yields CDR1 SGHTA and CDR2 FQGNSA. In DNA form, the CDR3 reads TGTGCCAGCAGCTTTAGTCAGCGTAATCAGCCCCAGCATTTT. Translating it yields CASSFSQRNQPQHF. The whole variable domain, remainder taken from reference TRBV7-2 and TRBJ1-5, is GAGVSQSPSNKVTEKGKDVELRCDPISGHTALYWYRQSLGQGLEFLIYFQGNSAPDKSGLPSDRFSAERTGGSVSTLTIQRTQQEDSAVYLCASSFSQRNQPQHFGDGTRLSIL.

The rearrangement joins TRBV4-2 to TRBJ2-1, with D possibly being TRBD1 or TRBD2 (6 bases each). CDR3 size: 15 residues. V was shortened by 0 bases and J by 9 bases, with 15 bases between the two germline ends. CDR1 and CDR2 from the germline V gene are LGHNA and YNFKEQ. CDR3 DNA sequence: TGTGCCAGCAGCCAAGAGGCAGGGGCGGGGAGTGAGCAGTTCTTC. Translated: CASSQEAGAGSEQFF.

The chain uses TRBV2 and TRBJ1-1; D perhaps matches TRBD1 (5 bases). The germline CDR1 and CDR2 sequences are SNHLY and FYNNEI. The CDR3 length is 11 residues. V gave up 11 bases and J gave up 3 bases, with 10 bases separating them. The CDR3: CAGGRDTEAFF. The CDR3 bases are TGTGCCGGTGGCAGGGACACTGAAGCTTTCTTT.

CDR3 protein: CASRDRGQETQYF. The CDR3 DNA reads TGTGCCAGTAGAGACAGGGGCCAAGAGACCCAGTACTTC. The chain combines TRBV19 with TRBJ2-5, with 8 bases that match TRBD1. CDR3 length: 13 amino acids. Looked up from germline, CDR1 is LNHDA and CDR2 is SQIVND (reference sequence). With 6 bases clipped from V and 1 base from J, the junction kept 1 base outside the gene matches. Full variable domain (rest looked up from reference TRBV19 and TRBJ2-5): DGGITQSPKYLFRKEGQNVTLSCEQNLNHDAMYWYRQDPGQGLRLIYYSQIVNDFQKGDIAEGYSVSREKKESFPLTVTSAQKNPTAFYLCASRDRGQETQYFGPGTRLLVL.

This clone was counted a few times. CDR3 amino acids: CASSSTFTDTQYF. The CDR3, as DNA: TGTGCCAGCAGCTCGACTTTCACAGATACGCAGTATTTT. The chain joins TRBV7-7 to TRBJ2-3, with unresolved D. The CDR3 length is 13 residues. V dropped 4 bases and J dropped 2 bases, with 7 bases sitting between them. In germline, CDR1 is SSHAT, CDR2 FNYEAQ (reference sequence).

This clone appeared a few times. The chain links TRBV7-9 to TRBJ2-5; D may be TRBD1 (5 bases). V shed 3 bases and J shed 5 bases, with 10 bases lying between them. This CDR3 has 13 amino acids. The germline CDR1 and CDR2 sequences are SEHNR and FQNEAQ (reference sequence). CDR3 loop: CASSFGASETQYF. Written as DNA, the CDR3 is TGTGCCAGCAGCTTTGGGGCTTCGGAGACCCAGTACTTC.

This clone was counted once. The chain carries TRBV2 and TRBJ1-4; 7 bases agree with TRBD1. The CDR3 runs to 15 residues. Germline V gene data show CDR1 as SNHLY and CDR2 as FYNNEI. The trim removed 6 bases at V and 4 bases at J, leaving 8 bases unmatched. The CDR3 DNA reads TGTGCCAGCAGGCTCCGGGACAGCTTTAATGAAAAACTGTTTTTT. Protein: CASRLRDSFNEKLFF.

The genes are TRBV7-9 and TRBJ2-5; TRBD2 agrees at 9 bases. Germline CDR1 reads SEHNR; CDR2 reads FQNEAQ (reference sequence). The CDR3 runs to 14 residues. After removal of 7 bases from V and 2 bases from J, the junction contained 5 bases not matched to a gene. The DNA for the CDR3 is TGTGCCAGCACAATTGCGGGAGGGCAAGAGACCCAGTACTTC. This codes for CASTIAGGQETQYF.

The chain joins TRBV5-1 to TRBJ1-6; unclear D gene. V lost 4 bases to trimming and J lost 3 bases, with 11 bases between them. CDR1 and CDR2 (germline): SGHRS, YFSETQ. The CDR3 has 15 residues. The CDR3 region is CASSPMQLYNSPLHF. The CDR3 coding sequence is TGCGCCAGCAGCCCAATGCAGCTCTATAATTCACCCCTCCACTTT.

The chain joins TRBV5-4 to TRBJ2-2; D uncertain. The CDR3 is 14 amino acids. V gave up 1 base and J gave up 1 base, with 5 bases separating them. The germline gives CDR1 SGHNT, CDR2 YYREEE (reference sequence). The CDR3 DNA sequence: TGTGCCAGCAGCTTGCGCCAGAACACCGGGGAGCTGTTTTTT. Translating it yields CASSLRQNTGELFF.

The chain carries TRBV18 and TRBJ2-3, with TRBD2 identical over 10 bases. J gave up 2 bases and V 3 bases, and 8 bases lay outside the gene matches. The CDR3 has 17 residues. From germline, CDR1 is KGHSH and CDR2 LQKENI. The CDR3 DNA sequence: TGTGCCAGCTCACCCATGTTAGCGGGGGGCCACACAGATACGCAGTATTTT. Encoded protein: CASSPMLAGGHTDTQYF.

The chain is built from TRBV18 and TRBJ1-1; maybe TRBD1 (5 bases). This CDR3 spans 13 amino acids. The germline V and J ends were trimmed by 2 bases and 5 bases, with 9 bases remaining between them. Germline V CDR1 and CDR2: KGHSH, LQKENI. The CDR3 DNA follows: TGTGCCAGCTCACCAAAGACAGAAACTGAAGCTTTCTTT. Residues: CASSPKTETEAFF.

This clone was found a few times. The chain couples TRBV3-1 (or the pseudogene TRBV3-2) to TRBJ1-2; D gene uncertain. The CDR3 sequence is 15 residues long. The ends were cut back, 5 bases at V and 4 bases at J, with 17 bases in the middle. Germline CDR1 reads LGHDT; CDR2 reads YNNKEL (reference sequence). Here the CDR3 reads CASSMEGSGGYGYTF. The CDR3 nucleotides are TGTGCCAGCAGCATGGAAGGTTCGGGAGGCTATGGCTACACCTTC.

The rearrangement links TRBV18 to TRBJ2-1; TRBD2 agrees at 9 bases. CDR3 length: 15 residues. Germline assignment: CDR1 KGHSH and CDR2 LQKENI. Germline trimming cut 4 bases from V and 7 bases from J; bases unmatched to any gene: 8. CDR3 sequence: CASSLPGTSFNEQFF. As DNA, the CDR3 is TGTGCCAGCTCACTTCCCGGGACTAGCTTTAATGAGCAGTTCTTC.

The genes are TRBV6-1 and TRBJ2-2, with 7 bases identical to TRBD2. From germline, CDR1 is MNHNS and CDR2 SASEGT. The CDR3 loop spans 14 amino acids. Trimming cost V 2 bases and J 5 bases; bases outside gene matches: 2. CDR3 loop: CASSELAETGELFF. CDR3 DNA: TGTGCCAGCAGTGAACTAGCGGAGACCGGGGAGCTGTTTTTT.

J is TRBJ2-7 and V is TRBV7-9, with D unclear. Germline V CDR1 and CDR2: SEHNR, FQNEAQ (reference sequence). With 2 bases removed from V and 3 bases from J, the gap between germline ends came to 2 bases. CDR3 length equals 11 residues. In DNA, the CDR3 is TGTGCCAGCAGCTTAAGCTACGAGCAGTACTTC. It is translated as CASSLSYEQYF.

Only a few counts were recorded for this clone. This rearrangement joins TRBV3-1 (or the pseudogene TRBV3-2) to TRBJ1-5; D call uncertain. V was cut by 8 bases and J by 0 bases, with 5 bases left in between. CDR1 LGHDT and CDR2 YNNKEL come from the germline V gene (reference sequence). This CDR3 has 12 amino acids. As DNA, the CDR3 is TGTGCCAGCGGAACTAGCAATCAGCCCCAGCATTTT. Its protein is CASGTSNQPQHF.

The chain has TRBV5-4 and TRBJ2-7, with 7 positions matching TRBD1. Germline V gene sequence: CDR1 SGHNT, CDR2 YYREEE (reference sequence). The length of the CDR3 is 16 residues. V was clipped by 2 bases and J by 1 base; unmatched bases: 9. The CDR3 here is CASSFPSTGSSYEQYF. CDR3 in DNA: TGTGCCAGCAGCTTCCCGTCGACAGGGTCGTCCTACGAGCAGTACTTC.

This clone was observed a few times. J is TRBJ1-2 and V is TRBV5-1; D remains unclear. Per germline, CDR1 SGHRS and CDR2 YFSETQ. This CDR3 is 11 amino acids long. Trimming removed 6 bases from V and 8 bases from J, with 11 bases in between. CDR3 nucleotide sequence: TGCGCCAGCAAGGGATACAGCGGCTACACCTTC. Its translation is CASKGYSGYTF.

J is TRBJ2-2 and V is TRBV6-5, with D perhaps TRBD1 or TRBD2 (5 bases each). V was cut by 8 bases and J by 5 bases, with 15 bases left in between. The CDR3 extends over 14 amino acids. Germline V gene sequence: CDR1 MNHEY, CDR2 SVGAGI. The CDR3 region has the DNA TGTGCCAGCCTCAGGGAGCTTTTAACCGGGGAGCTGTTTTTT. Protein product: CASLRELLTGELFF.